Listed below are T cell receptor beta chains from one sample, sequenced in a study of glioma-infiltrating T cells after dendritic cell vaccination. Using immunoSEQ multiplex PCR, the repertoire was profiled, and TCRdb retains in-frame clones only, with some absent. The table includes about 65,000 clones, 86% detected once. Sequencing used blood, obtained after dendritic cell vaccination. These receptors all stem from a human donor with glioblastoma. Both conserved end residues are part of each CDR3. The D gene is left open where the match is weak. Rows may omit the clone size; those that give it use once, few, many or a size class.

d_call: .
v_call: TRBV5-1
j_call: TRBJ1-4
clone_size: .
cdr3_aa: CASSFGRLGEKLFF
cdr3_nt: TGCGCCAGCAGCTTTGGCAGACTCGGTGAAAAACTGTTTTTT

d_call: .
v_call: TRBV18
j_call: TRBJ2-1
clone_size: .
cdr3_aa: CASSPGGDEQFF
cdr3_nt: TGTGCCAGCTCACCAGGGGGCGATGAGCAGTTCTTC

d_call: TRBD1
v_call: TRBV7-6
j_call: TRBJ1-5
clone_size: .
cdr3_aa: CASSLGQGRGQPQHF
cdr3_nt: TGTGCCAGCAGCTTAGGACAGGGGAGGGGACAGCCCCAGCATTTT

d_call: .
v_call: TRBV10-3
j_call: TRBJ1-2
clone_size: .
cdr3_aa: CAIRLSNYGYTF
cdr3_nt: TGTGCCATCAGACTGAGTAACTATGGCTACACCTTC

d_call: TRBD1
v_call: TRBV5-8
j_call: TRBJ1-3
clone_size: .
cdr3_aa: CASSPRTGVGNTIYF
cdr3_nt: TGTGCCAGCAGCCCGAGGACAGGGGTTGGAAACACCATATATTTT

d_call: TRBD1
v_call: TRBV7-8
j_call: TRBJ1-2
clone_size: .
cdr3_aa: CASSLDDRVGGYTF
cdr3_nt: TGTGCCAGCAGCTTAGATGACAGGGTGGGTGGCTACACCTTC

d_call: TRBD2
v_call: TRBV10-1
j_call: TRBJ2-1
clone_size: .
cdr3_aa: CASSESTSAINNEQFF
cdr3_nt: TGCGCCAGCAGTGAGTCGACTAGCGCTATAAACAATGAGCAGTTCTTC

d_call: .
v_call: TRBV12-5
j_call: TRBJ1-5
clone_size: .
cdr3_aa: CASGSQQGRGQPQHF
cdr3_nt: TGTGCTAGTGGTTCGCAACAGGGAAGGGGACAGCCCCAGCATTTT

d_call: TRBD2
v_call: TRBV6-7
j_call: TRBJ2-1
clone_size: .
cdr3_aa: CASNQLAGHNEQFF
cdr3_nt: TGTGCCAGCAATCAACTAGCGGGTCACAATGAGCAGTTCTTC

d_call: TRBD1
v_call: TRBV6-1
j_call: TRBJ1-2
clone_size: .
cdr3_aa: CASRGTGGLYGYTF
cdr3_nt: TGTGCCAGTAGGGGGACAGGGGGCCTCTATGGCTACACCTTC

d_call: .
v_call: TRBV2
j_call: TRBJ1-5
clone_size: .
cdr3_aa: CASNPGYSNQPQHF
cdr3_nt: TGTGCCAGCAATCCAGGGTATAGCAATCAGCCCCAGCATTTT

d_call: .
v_call: TRBV9
j_call: TRBJ2-5
clone_size: .
cdr3_aa: CASSVGRSQQTQYF
cdr3_nt: TGTGCCAGCAGCGTAGGGAGGAGCCAACAGACCCAGTACTTC

d_call: TRBD1
v_call: TRBV18
j_call: TRBJ2-7
clone_size: .
cdr3_aa: CASSSYSVRGPVEQYF
cdr3_nt: TGTGCCAGCTCATCATATTCGGTTAGGGGGCCGGTCGAGCAGTACTTC

d_call: .
v_call: TRBV11-2
j_call: TRBJ1-2
clone_size: .
cdr3_aa: CASSPYGGAGYTF
cdr3_nt: TGTGCCAGCAGCCCTTATGGGGGGGCCGGCTACACCTTC

d_call: TRBD1
v_call: TRBV11-2
j_call: TRBJ2-7
clone_size: .
cdr3_aa: CASSLAALGTGGHEQYF
cdr3_nt: TGTGCCAGCAGCTTAGCTGCACTCGGGACAGGGGGTCACGAGCAGTACTTC

d_call: .
v_call: TRBV9
j_call: TRBJ2-3
clone_size: few
cdr3_aa: CASSVGAGTDTQYF
cdr3_nt: TGTGCCAGCAGCGTAGGCGCGGGGACAGATACGCAGTATTTT

d_call: .
v_call: TRBV6-5
j_call: TRBJ1-2
clone_size: once
cdr3_aa: CASGGNYGYTF
cdr3_nt: TGTGCCAGTGGGGGGAACTATGGCTACACCTTC

d_call: TRBD1
v_call: TRBV27
j_call: TRBJ2-7
clone_size: .
cdr3_aa: CASSGTGGYGEQYF
cdr3_nt: TGTGCCAGCAGTGGAACAGGGGGGTACGGGGAGCAGTACTTC

d_call: .
v_call: TRBV10-3
j_call: TRBJ2-3
clone_size: .
cdr3_aa: CATVSEGLGTDTQYF
cdr3_nt: TGTGCCACCGTCTCGGAGGGGCTGGGGACAGATACGCAGTATTTT

d_call: TRBD2
v_call: TRBV7-2
j_call: TRBJ2-5
clone_size: .
cdr3_aa: CASSFPAGGQETQYF
cdr3_nt: TGTGCCAGCAGCTTCCCAGCGGGAGGGCAAGAGACCCAGTACTTC

d_call: .
v_call: TRBV28
j_call: TRBJ1-1
clone_size: .
cdr3_aa: CASSPGVMNTEAFF
cdr3_nt: TGTGCCAGCAGCCCAGGGGTCATGAACACTGAAGCTTTCTTT

d_call: TRBD1
v_call: TRBV4-2
j_call: TRBJ1-4
clone_size: .
cdr3_aa: CASSQDGQGVSEKLFF
cdr3_nt: TGTGCCAGCAGCCAAGACGGACAGGGGGTTAGTGAAAAACTGTTTTTT

d_call: .
v_call: TRBV7-8
j_call: TRBJ1-2
clone_size: .
cdr3_aa: CATSTGLYGYTF
cdr3_nt: TGTGCCACCTCGACAGGTCTCTATGGCTACACCTTC

d_call: .
v_call: TRBV2
j_call: TRBJ1-3
clone_size: .
cdr3_aa: CASGARGTGNTIYF
cdr3_nt: TGTGCCAGTGGGGCCAGGGGTACGGGAAACACCATATATTTT

d_call: .
v_call: TRBV7-3
j_call: TRBJ2-7
clone_size: .
cdr3_aa: CASSPSLDRTYEQYF
cdr3_nt: TGTGCCAGCAGCCCCTCCCTGGACAGAACCTACGAGCAGTACTTC

d_call: TRBD2
v_call: TRBV27
j_call: TRBJ2-2
clone_size: .
cdr3_aa: CASIGLAGVSGELFF
cdr3_nt: TGTGCCAGCATCGGACTAGCGGGAGTTTCCGGGGAGCTGTTTTTT

d_call: .
v_call: TRBV5-1
j_call: TRBJ1-6
clone_size: .
cdr3_aa: CASSFESSYNSPLHF
cdr3_nt: TGCGCCAGCAGCTTCGAGAGCTCCTATAATTCACCCCTCCACTTT

d_call: .
v_call: TRBV15
j_call: TRBJ1-5
clone_size: .
cdr3_aa: CATSRTPQGIEPQHF
cdr3_nt: TGTGCCACCAGCAGAACCCCACAGGGTATCGAGCCCCAGCATTTT

d_call: .
v_call: TRBV29-1
j_call: TRBJ1-3
clone_size: .
cdr3_aa: CSVVPLDSGNTIYF
cdr3_nt: TGCAGCGTTGTGCCCTTAGACAGTGGAAACACCATATATTTT

d_call: .
v_call: TRBV5-5
j_call: TRBJ2-6
clone_size: .
cdr3_aa: CASSHTVPGSGANVLTF
cdr3_nt: TGTGCCAGCAGCCACACTGTACCAGGATCTGGGGCCAACGTCCTGACTTTC

d_call: .
v_call: TRBV5-6
j_call: TRBJ2-4
clone_size: .
cdr3_aa: CASSLRTVAKNIQYF
cdr3_nt: TGTGCCAGCAGCTTGCGGACTGTAGCCAAAAACATTCAGTACTTC

d_call: .
v_call: TRBV7-2
j_call: TRBJ2-5
clone_size: few
cdr3_aa: CASSPPGQETQYF
cdr3_nt: TGTGCCAGCAGCCCCCCCGGCCAAGAGACCCAGTACTTC

d_call: TRBD2
v_call: TRBV10-2
j_call: TRBJ2-3
clone_size: .
cdr3_aa: CASMIAGSDTQYF
cdr3_nt: TGCGCCAGCATGATAGCGGGTTCGGATACGCAGTATTTT

d_call: TRBD1
v_call: TRBV7-9
j_call: TRBJ1-5
clone_size: .
cdr3_aa: CASSDRGQGRDQPQHF
cdr3_nt: TGTGCCAGCAGCGACAGGGGACAGGGAAGAGATCAGCCCCAGCATTTT

d_call: TRBD1
v_call: TRBV10-3
j_call: TRBJ2-7
clone_size: .
cdr3_aa: CAISEKGQAYEQYF
cdr3_nt: TGTGCCATCAGTGAGAAAGGACAGGCCTACGAGCAGTACTTC

d_call: TRBD1
v_call: TRBV19
j_call: TRBJ1-2
clone_size: .
cdr3_aa: CASSTQGVDTYGYTF
cdr3_nt: TGTGCCAGTAGTACACAGGGGGTGGATACCTATGGCTACACCTTC

d_call: .
v_call: TRBV5-1
j_call: TRBJ2-7
clone_size: .
cdr3_aa: CASSTSGSSYEQYF
cdr3_nt: TGCGCCAGCAGCACCAGCGGTAGCTCCTACGAGCAGTACTTC

d_call: TRBD1
v_call: TRBV30
j_call: TRBJ2-7
clone_size: once
cdr3_aa: CAWAPGQGYEQYF
cdr3_nt: TGTGCCTGGGCGCCGGGACAGGGCTACGAGCAGTACTTC

d_call: TRBD1
v_call: TRBV30
j_call: TRBJ1-3
clone_size: .
cdr3_aa: CAWYAGGSGNTIYF
cdr3_nt: TGTGCCTGGTACGCAGGGGGATCTGGAAACACCATATATTTT

d_call: .
v_call: TRBV11-2
j_call: TRBJ1-1
clone_size: .
cdr3_aa: CASSFVRNTEAFF
cdr3_nt: TGTGCCAGCAGCTTCGTCCGGAACACTGAAGCTTTCTTT

d_call: TRBD1
v_call: TRBV10-2
j_call: TRBJ2-7
clone_size: .
cdr3_aa: CASMDRGYEQYF
cdr3_nt: TGCGCCAGCATGGACAGGGGCTACGAGCAGTACTTC

d_call: TRBD1
v_call: TRBV11-3
j_call: TRBJ2-1
clone_size: once
cdr3_aa: CASSPRDRGNEQFF
cdr3_nt: TGTGCCAGCAGCCCCCGGGACAGGGGTAATGAGCAGTTCTTC

d_call: .
v_call: TRBV4-1
j_call: TRBJ1-5
clone_size: .
cdr3_aa: CASSQVEDQPQHF
cdr3_nt: TGCGCCAGCAGCCAAGTAGAGGATCAGCCCCAGCATTTT

d_call: .
v_call: TRBV11-2
j_call: TRBJ1-3
clone_size: .
cdr3_aa: CASSLNPGGGNTIYF
cdr3_nt: TGTGCCAGCAGCTTAAATCCGGGAGGGGGAAACACCATATATTTT

d_call: .
v_call: TRBV5-5
j_call: TRBJ2-7
clone_size: .
cdr3_aa: CASSLYGSSYEQYF
cdr3_nt: TGTGCCAGCAGCTTGTACGGGAGCTCCTACGAGCAGTACTTC

d_call: .
v_call: TRBV10-1
j_call: TRBJ1-1
clone_size: .
cdr3_aa: CATTRTLGTEAFF
cdr3_nt: TGCGCCACCACAAGGACACTGGGGACTGAAGCTTTCTTT

d_call: .
v_call: TRBV7-2
j_call: TRBJ1-1
clone_size: .
cdr3_aa: CASSLDEGTEAFF
cdr3_nt: TGTGCCAGCAGCTTAGATGAGGGCACTGAAGCTTTCTTT

d_call: TRBD2
v_call: TRBV25-1
j_call: TRBJ2-3
clone_size: .
cdr3_aa: CASSETRTSEMTDTQYF
cdr3_nt: TGTGCCAGCAGTGAGACTAGGACTAGCGAGATGACAGATACGCAGTATTTT

d_call: TRBD1
v_call: TRBV5-6
j_call: TRBJ1-1
clone_size: .
cdr3_aa: CASSLTGTGESEAFF
cdr3_nt: TGTGCCAGCAGCTTGACTGGGACAGGGGAAAGTGAAGCTTTCTTT

d_call: .
v_call: TRBV29-1
j_call: TRBJ2-7
clone_size: .
cdr3_aa: CSVSMSSYEQYF
cdr3_nt: TGCAGCGTTTCGATGAGCTCCTACGAGCAGTACTTC